Each of the 7 T cell receptor beta chains below was sequenced from the same sample in a study of blood T cell repertoires in COVID-19. Profiling relied on immunoSEQ multiplex PCR, and the TCRdb table lists in-frame clones only, not all of them. The sample records 180,000 or so clones, about 90% being singletons. The material sequenced was peripheral blood. Receptors were obtained from a man between 18 and 29 years old with active or convalescent COVID-19.

The gene calls are TRBV3-1 (or the pseudogene TRBV3-2) and TRBJ2-2; the match to TRBD2 covers 11 bases. CDR3 size: 18 residues. CDR1 is LGHDT, CDR2 YNNKEL, per germline (reference sequence). V trimming: 4 bases; J trimming: 5 bases; junction bases outside the gene matches: 12. The CDR3 DNA reads TGTGCCAGCAGCCCCCCTCCTAGCGGGAGGCTTCAAACCGGGGAGCTGTTTTTT. Protein sequence: CASSPPPSGRLQTGELFF.

The chain combines TRBV9 with TRBJ2-7, with 7 bases matching TRBD1. Germline loops: CDR1 SGDLS, CDR2 YYNGEE. The CDR3 has 15 residues. V was pared by 3 bases and J by 1 base, with 7 bases of the junction left unmatched. Here the CDR3 DNA reads TGTGCCAGCAGCGAAGGGGGCGCGTGGTCCTACGAGCAGTACTTC. Amino acids: CASSEGGAWSYEQYF. Combining the CDR3 with reference TRBV9 and TRBJ2-7 gives the whole variable domain DSGVTQTPKHLITATGQRVTLRCSPRSGDLSVYWYQQSLDQGLQFLIQYYNGEERAKGNILERFSAQQFPDLHSELNLSSLELGDSALYFCASSEGGAWSYEQYFGPGTRLTVT.

The V call is TRBV5-6, the J call TRBJ2-2; 8 bases are shared with TRBD1. Germline lookup yields CDR1 SGHDT and CDR2 YYEEEE. The CDR3 runs to 16 residues. V dropped 4 bases and J dropped 4; count of bases not matched to a gene: 9. The CDR3 region has the DNA TGTGCCAGCAGCAGGAGGGCAGGGGGCGGCACCGGGGAGCTGTTTTTT. It codes for CASSRRAGGGTGELFF.

V and J are TRBV18 and TRBJ1-5; 7 bases match TRBD1. The CDR3 extends over 14 amino acids. Looked up from germline, CDR1 is KGHSH and CDR2 is LQKENI. The J segment lost 1 base and the V segment lost 3 bases, leaving 0 bases of the junction unmatched. The chain's CDR3 is CASSPGQSNQPQHF. In nucleotides, the CDR3 is TGTGCCAGCTCACCGGGACAGAGCAATCAGCCCCAGCATTTT.

The chain uses TRBV30 and TRBJ2-7; tentative D call: TRBD1 (6 bases). The length of the CDR3 is 14 residues. V shed 2 bases and J shed 5 bases, with 16 bases lying between them. In germline, CDR1 is GTSNPN, CDR2 SVGIG (reference sequence). CDR3 sequence reads: CAWSWGRGSNEQYF. As DNA, the CDR3 is TGTGCCTGGAGTTGGGGCAGGGGTTCGAACGAGCAGTACTTC. The variable domain in full, completed from reference TRBV30 and TRBJ2-7, reads SQTIHQWPATLVQPVGSPLSLECTVEGTSNPNLYWYRQAAGRGLQLLFYSVGIGQISSEVPQNLSASRPQDRQFILSSKKLLLSDSGFYLCAWSWGRGSNEQYFGPGTRLTVT.

This clone occurred once. V and J are TRBV21-1 and TRBJ1-2; the D call of TRBD1 is as the table states it, not checked on the DNA. TRBV21-1 corresponds to a pseudogene. The CDR3 covers 13 residues. CDR3 sequence: CASTPQDTYGYTF. In nucleotides, the CDR3 is TGTGCCAGCACCCCACAGGACACCTATGGCTACACCTTC.

This clone was counted a few times. The rearrangement joins TRBV30 to TRBJ2-3, with TRBD2 matching over 11 bases. Per germline, CDR1 GTSNPN and CDR2 SVGIG (reference sequence). The CDR3 sequence is 17 residues long. Losses at the gene ends were 1 base for V and 5 bases for J; bases not matched to a gene: 11. CDR3 loop: CAWSAGFSGRVGDTQYF. DNA of the CDR3: TGTGCCTGGAGTGCTGGGTTTAGCGGGAGGGTTGGAGATACGCAGTATTTT.